This T cell receptor beta chain derives from a study of blood T cells in healthy people across ages. A sample-barcoded 5' primer and a J-beta primer mix were used in a second PCR of roughly 7 to 11 cycles. There were at least 2.5 million CDR3-containing paired-end reads obtained from each sample. TCRdb reprocessed the 5' RACE reads via MiXCR and lists one record per CDR3 protein. Of 950,000 to 1,200,000 distinct CDR3 sequences detected, roughly two fifths appear once; the ten largest clones hold 10% to 15%. Researchers report isolating at least 7 million PBMCs per sample. Germline values: CDR1 SGHRS, CDR2 YFSETQ. There are 14 residues in the CDR3. Trimming at V came to 0 bases and at J to 5 bases, leaving 1 base not matched to a gene.

The specimen sequenced was blood. This chain uses TRBV5-1 with TRBJ2-1, with TRBD1 matching over 8 bases. The TCR originated in a man aged 18 to 30 in good health. CDR3 loop: CASSLATGDNEQFF. The CDR3 region has the DNA TGCGCCAGCAGCTTGGCGACAGGGGACAATGAGCAGTTCTTC. The full variable domain, rest sourced from reference TRBV5-1 and TRBJ2-1, is KAGVTQTPRYLIKTRGQQVTLSCSPISGHRSVSWYQQTPGQGLQFLFEYFSETQRNKGNFPGRFSGRQFSNSRSEMNVSTLELGDSALYLCASSLATGDNEQFFGPGTRLTVL.